This T cell receptor (beta chain) was sequenced during a study of T cells in Graves' hyperthyroidism and ophthalmopathy. This clonotype came up a few times. The antigen remains undetermined. At one end the junction does not follow the germline gene, possibly because of a read error. Amplified regions were TCR beta CDR3 sequences from RNA transcripts. The HTBI primer set was used in a first-round RT-PCR of the TCR CDR3. TCRdb redid the calling of the multiplex PCR reads with MiXCR, one entry per CDR3 protein. Of around 690,000 distinct CDR3 sequences listed, around 15% are singletons. Stability of Graves' hyperthyroidism was defined as absent ophthalmopathy progression within 18 months. Researchers barred patients who had uncontrolled infection, other autoimmune disease, pregnancy or lactation. Using around 10 ml of fresh peripheral blood, PBMCs were prepared. The CDR3 has 16 residues. Germline assignment: CDR1 MNHEY and CDR2 SVGEGT.

Study findings and constraints: Most thyroid clonotypes that were expanded above 0.001 also turned up in blood.

Specimen: blood. This chain uses TRBV6-2 or TRBV6-3 with TRBJ1-1; TRBD1 is a possible D gene (6 bases). This clonotype was obtained from a man in his fifties or sixties with Graves' hyperthyroidism. This chain's CDR3 is CASIYRTGPVNTEAFF. In nucleotides, the CDR3 is TGTGCCAGCATTTACAGAACAGGGCCGGTGAACACTGAAGCTTTCTTT.